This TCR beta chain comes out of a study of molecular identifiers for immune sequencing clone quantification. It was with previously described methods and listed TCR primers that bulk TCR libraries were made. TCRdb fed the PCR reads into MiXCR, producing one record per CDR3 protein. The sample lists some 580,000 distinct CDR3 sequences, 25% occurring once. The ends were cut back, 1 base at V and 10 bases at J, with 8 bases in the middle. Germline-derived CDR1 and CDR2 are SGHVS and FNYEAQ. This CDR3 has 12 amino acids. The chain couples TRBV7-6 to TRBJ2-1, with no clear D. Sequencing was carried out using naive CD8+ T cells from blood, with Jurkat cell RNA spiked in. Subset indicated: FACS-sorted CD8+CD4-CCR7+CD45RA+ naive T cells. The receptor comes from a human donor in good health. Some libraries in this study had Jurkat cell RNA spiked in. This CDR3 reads CASSLDPEEQFF. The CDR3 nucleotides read TGTGCCAGCAGCTTAGACCCTGAGGAGCAGTTCTTC. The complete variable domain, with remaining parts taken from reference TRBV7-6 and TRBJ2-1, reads GAGVSQSPRYKVTKRGQDVALRCDPISGHVSLYWYRQALGQGPEFLTYFNYEAQQDKSGLPNDRFSAERPEGSISTLTIQRTEQRDSAMYRCASSLDPEEQFFGPGTRLTVL.